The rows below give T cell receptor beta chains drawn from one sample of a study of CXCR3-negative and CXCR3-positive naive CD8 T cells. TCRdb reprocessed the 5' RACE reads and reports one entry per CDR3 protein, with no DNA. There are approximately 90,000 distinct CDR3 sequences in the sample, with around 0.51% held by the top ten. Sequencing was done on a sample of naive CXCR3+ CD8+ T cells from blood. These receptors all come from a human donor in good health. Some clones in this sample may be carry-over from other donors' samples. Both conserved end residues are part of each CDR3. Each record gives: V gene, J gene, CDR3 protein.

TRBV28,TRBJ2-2,CASSLPAGELFF
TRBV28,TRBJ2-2,CASRGTWTGELFF
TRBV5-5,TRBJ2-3,CASSLEGETDTQYF
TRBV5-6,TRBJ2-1,CATTVGQGGRANYEQFF
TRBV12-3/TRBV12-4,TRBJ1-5,CASSRTAYSNQPQHF
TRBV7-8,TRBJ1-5,CASSSSRDRVIQPQHF
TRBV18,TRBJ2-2,CASSPPRTGFTGELFF
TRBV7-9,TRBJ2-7,CASSWGLDSYEQYF
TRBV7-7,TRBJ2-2,CASSHQAAGGYTGELFF
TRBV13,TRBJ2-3,CASSLRRTGGGDTQYF
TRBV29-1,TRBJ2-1,CSVEVWAPNNEQFF
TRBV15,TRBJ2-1,CATSRDRGGHEQFF
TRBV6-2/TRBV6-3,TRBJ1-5,CASSYSGGGGFNSNQPQHF
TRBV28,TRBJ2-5,CASSSRGWVGETQYF
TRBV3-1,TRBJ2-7,CASSHASTPTYEQYF
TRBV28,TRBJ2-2,CASSPPWDTGELFF
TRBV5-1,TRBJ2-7,CASSLGQGNEQYF
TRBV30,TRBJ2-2,CAWSGGTGELFF
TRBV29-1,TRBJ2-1,CSVELRGGPRNEQFF
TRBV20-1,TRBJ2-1,CSARLAGDYNEQFF
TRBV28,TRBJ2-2,CASSPLRGASGELFF
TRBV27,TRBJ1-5,CASSSHHSNQPQHF
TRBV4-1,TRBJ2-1,CASSPASGGPYNEQFF
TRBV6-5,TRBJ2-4,CASSQGDRASDIQYF
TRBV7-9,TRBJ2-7,CTSSPSQGYEQYF
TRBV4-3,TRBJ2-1,CASSQAAVSYNEQFF
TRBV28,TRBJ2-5,CASILGARMETQYF
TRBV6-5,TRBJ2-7,CASSVSSYEQYF